A selection of T cell receptor beta chains follows, all from one sample in a study of T cells in Graves' hyperthyroidism and ophthalmopathy. TCRdb called the multiplex PCR reads again in MiXCR, with one record for every CDR3 protein. The data hold about 360,000 distinct CDR3 sequences, with approximately 25% observed a single time. Sample: blood. The receptors shown here come from a man aged 50 or older with Graves' hyperthyroidism. The CDR3 runs from the conserved cysteine through the conserved F or W. The order of the fields is D gene, V gene, clone size, J gene, CDR3 protein, CDR3 DNA. A D gene is named only where the DNA matches it firmly. Not every row has a clone size; where given, it reads once, few, many or a size class.

>TRBD2|TRBV11-2|.|TRBJ2-2
CASRGEGRSGELFF
TGTGCCAGCAGGGGGGAGGGCCGATCCGGGGAGCTGTTTTTT
>.|TRBV11-3|many|TRBJ1-1
CASSSNREGTEAFF
TGTGCCAGCAGCTCAAACAGGGAGGGCACTGAAGCTTTCTTT
>.|TRBV9|few|TRBJ2-3
CASSVVVGDTQYF
TGTGCCAGCAGCGTAGTTGTTGGAGATACGCAGTATTTT
>.|TRBV2|.|TRBJ1-2
CANSEALRGNYGYTF
TGTGCCAACAGTGAAGCGCTGAGGGGGAATTATGGCTACACCTTC
>.|TRBV30|many|TRBJ2-7
CAWSHAPRMAATYEQYF
TGTGCCTGGAGCCACGCCCCACGTATGGCGGCCACCTACGAGCAGTACTTC
>TRBD2|TRBV20-1|.|TRBJ2-1
CSAEEASGRHGTYNEQFF
TGCAGTGCCGAGGAGGCTAGCGGGAGGCATGGTACTTACAATGAGCAGTTCTTC
>.|TRBV4-1|.|TRBJ1-1
CASSPDAGWNTEAFF
TGCGCCAGCAGCCCAGATGCGGGGTGGAACACTGAAGCTTTCTTT
>.|TRBV7-2|.|TRBJ1-4
CASSSNSGGNEKLFF
TGTGCCAGCAGCTCAAACTCTGGAGGGAACGAAAAACTGTTTTTT
>TRBD1|TRBV19|.|TRBJ1-6
CASTRDRGRNSPLHF
TGTGCCAGTACCCGGGACAGGGGCCGCAATTCACCCCTCCACTTT
>TRBD2|TRBV24-1|.|TRBJ2-5
CATSDSPGSGTQETQYF
TGTGCCACCAGTGATTCACCGGGTAGCGGGACCCAAGAGACCCAGTACTTC
>.|TRBV29-1|many|TRBJ1-1
CSVAQGRGRGLNTEAFF
TGCAGCGTTGCCCAGGGGCGGGGTCGGGGCCTGAACACTGAAGCTTTCTTT
>TRBD1|TRBV7-8|many|TRBJ1-1
CASSLRASGTGGWNTEAFF
TGTGCCAGCAGCTTAAGGGCCTCAGGGACAGGGGGCTGGAACACTGAAGCTTTCTTT
>TRBD2|TRBV20-1|once|TRBJ2-3
CSASRTSGDTDTQYF
TGCAGTGCTAGTAGGACTAGCGGGGACACAGATACGCAGTATTTT
>.|TRBV7-9|few|TRBJ1-2
CASSLISAREAGYTF
TGTGCCAGCAGCTTAATTTCGGCCAGGGAGGCTGGCTACACCTTC
>TRBD2|TRBV28|many|TRBJ2-3
CASSSIYSRLAVRTDTQYF
TGTGCCAGCAGTTCTATATACTCCCGACTAGCGGTCAGGACAGATACGCAGTATTTT
>.|TRBV20-1|.|TRBJ2-1
CSAERGGSYNEQFF
TGCAGTGCGGAGAGGGGAGGCTCCTACAATGAGCAGTTCTTC
>TRBD2|TRBV5-6|.|TRBJ2-1
CASREGLVNNEQFF
TGTGCCAGCAGGGAGGGACTAGTGAATAATGAGCAGTTCTTC